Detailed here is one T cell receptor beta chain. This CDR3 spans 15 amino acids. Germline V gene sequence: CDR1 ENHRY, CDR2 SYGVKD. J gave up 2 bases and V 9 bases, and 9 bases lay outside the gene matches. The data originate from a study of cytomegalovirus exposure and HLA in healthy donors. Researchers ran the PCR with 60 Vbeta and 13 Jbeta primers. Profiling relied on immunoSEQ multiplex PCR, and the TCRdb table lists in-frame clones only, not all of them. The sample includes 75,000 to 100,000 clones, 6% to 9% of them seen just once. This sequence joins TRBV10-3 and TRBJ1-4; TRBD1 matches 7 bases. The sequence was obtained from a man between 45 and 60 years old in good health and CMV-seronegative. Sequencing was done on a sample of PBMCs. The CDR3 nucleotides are TGTGCCATTAGCGGACAGGCGGGCACTAATGAAAAACTGTTTTTT. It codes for CAISGQAGTNEKLFF.